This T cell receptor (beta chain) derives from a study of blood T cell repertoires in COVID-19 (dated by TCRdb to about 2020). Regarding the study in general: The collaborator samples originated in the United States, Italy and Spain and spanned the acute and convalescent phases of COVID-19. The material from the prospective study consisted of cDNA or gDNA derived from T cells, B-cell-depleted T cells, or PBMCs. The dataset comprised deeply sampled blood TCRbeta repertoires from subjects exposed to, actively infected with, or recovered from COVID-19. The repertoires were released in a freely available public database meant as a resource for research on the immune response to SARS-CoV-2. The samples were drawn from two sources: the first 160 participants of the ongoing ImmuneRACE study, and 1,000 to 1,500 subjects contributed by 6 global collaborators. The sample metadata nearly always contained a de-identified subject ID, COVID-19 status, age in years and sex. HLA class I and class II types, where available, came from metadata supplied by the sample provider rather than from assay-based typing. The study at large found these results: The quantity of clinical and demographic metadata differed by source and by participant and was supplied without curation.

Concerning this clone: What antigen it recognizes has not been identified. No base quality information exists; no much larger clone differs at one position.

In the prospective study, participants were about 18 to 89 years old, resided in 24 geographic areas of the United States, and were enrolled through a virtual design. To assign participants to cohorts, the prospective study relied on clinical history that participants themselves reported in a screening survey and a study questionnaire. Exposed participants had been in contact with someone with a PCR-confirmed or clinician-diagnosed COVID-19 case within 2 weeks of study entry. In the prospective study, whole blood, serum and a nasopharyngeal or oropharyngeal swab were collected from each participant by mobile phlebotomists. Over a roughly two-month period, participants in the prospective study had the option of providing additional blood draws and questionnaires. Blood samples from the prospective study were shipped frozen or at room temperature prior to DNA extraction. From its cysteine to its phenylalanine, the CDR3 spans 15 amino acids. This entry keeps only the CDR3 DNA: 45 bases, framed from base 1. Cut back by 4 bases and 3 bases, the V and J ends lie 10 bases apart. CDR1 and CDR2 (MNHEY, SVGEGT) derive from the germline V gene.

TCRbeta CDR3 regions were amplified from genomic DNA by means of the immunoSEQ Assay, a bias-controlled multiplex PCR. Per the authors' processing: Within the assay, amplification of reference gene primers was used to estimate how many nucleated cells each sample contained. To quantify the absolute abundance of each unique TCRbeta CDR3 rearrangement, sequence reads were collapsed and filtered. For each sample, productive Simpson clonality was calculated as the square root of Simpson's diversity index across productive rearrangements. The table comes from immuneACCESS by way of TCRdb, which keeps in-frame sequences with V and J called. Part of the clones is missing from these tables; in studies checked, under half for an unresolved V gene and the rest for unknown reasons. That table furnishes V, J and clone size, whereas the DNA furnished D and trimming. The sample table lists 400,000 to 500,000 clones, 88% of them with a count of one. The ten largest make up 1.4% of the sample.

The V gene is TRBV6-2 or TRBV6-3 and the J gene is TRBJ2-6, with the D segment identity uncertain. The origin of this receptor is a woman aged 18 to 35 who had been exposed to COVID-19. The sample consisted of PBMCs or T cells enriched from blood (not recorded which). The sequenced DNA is TGTGCCAGCAGTTCGACTGGGTTTGGGGCCAACGTCCTGACTTTC. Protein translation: CASSSTGFGANVLTF.